The clone carrying this T cell receptor (beta chain) was detected once. The antigen is not known. The entry originates in a study of Graves' ophthalmopathy and Graves' hyperthyroidism. Study-level points and caveats: Blood contained most expanded thyroid clonotypes exceeding 0.001 frequency. Distinction of ophthalmopathy from stable hyperthyroidism by a 13-signature model reached roughly 88% sensitivity and just under 84% specificity.

Thyroid ultrasound, orbital computed tomography, TRAb, serum thyroxine and clinical symptoms formed the basis of diagnosis. What supplied the PBMCs was 7.5 to 10 ml of fresh peripheral blood. The sequenced template was RNA, covering the TCR beta CDR3 region. After a first-round RT-PCR with HTBI primers, a second-round multiplex PCR was run. MiXCR, run by TCRdb on the multiplex PCR reads, gives a single entry per CDR3 protein. Among 230,000 or so distinct CDR3 sequences listed, approximately 42% were seen once. CDR3 length equals 12 residues. The V gene end was trimmed by 8 bases and the J gene end by 3 bases; junction bases not matched to a gene: 3. Germline CDR1 is SQVTM and CDR2 is ANQGSEA.

The TCR was taken from an adult man with Graves' ophthalmopathy. The chain combines TRBV29-1 with TRBJ1-1; 10 nucleotides align to TRBD1. The sequencing sample was made of peripheral blood. The CDR3 region is CSFGTGDTEAFF. CDR3 nucleotides: TGCAGCTTTGGGACAGGGGACACTGAAGCTTTCTTT. Variable domain in full (rest from reference TRBV29-1 and TRBJ1-1): SAVISQKPSRDICQRGTSLTIQCQVDSQVTMMFWYRQQPGQSLTLIATANQGSEATYESGFVIDKFPISRPNLTFSTLTVSNMSPEDSSIYLCSFGTGDTEAFFGQGTRLTVV.